The clone carrying this T cell receptor (beta chain) was seen ten or more times. Germline CDR1 MNHNS, CDR2 SASEGT. V shed 4 bases and J 5 bases; nucleotides not matched to a gene: 3. The CDR3 is made up of 14 amino acids. Russia was home to the donors, healthy Caucasian individuals aged roughly 6 to 100. PBMCs numbering at least 7 million were isolated per sample. The data belong to a study of blood T cells in healthy people across ages. With a J-beta primer mix and a sample-barcoded 5' primer, a second PCR ran about 6 to 11 cycles. TCRdb re-called the 5' RACE reads with MiXCR, one entry per CDR3 protein. This sample yields 500,000 to 700,000 distinct CDR3 sequences, of which approximately 30% are seen a single time; around 16% belongs to the top ten.

The receptor was derived from a woman older than 75 in good health. What was sequenced was blood. The V call is TRBV6-1, the J call TRBJ2-7; 12 nucleotides align to TRBD1. CDR3 nucleotides: TGTGCCAGCAGTGCCTGGGACAGGGGGCACGAGCAGTACTTC. Translating it yields CASSAWDRGHEQYF.